Each of the 3 T cell receptor beta chains below was sequenced from the same sample in a study of vaccination effects on CD4 cells after COVID-19 (dated by TCRdb to between 2022 and 2023). For these TCRs, the target antigens are not known. Receptors were amplified or captured by the immunoSEQ multiplex PCR assay. TCRdb took over this immuneACCESS table, retaining in-frame rearrangements with V and J assigned. Such tables are incomplete; in checked studies, under half of the missing clones stem from an unresolved V gene, and the remainder is unexplained. The sample table records around 30,000 clones; around 70% of these occur just once. The ten largest clones add up to 25% to 30% of the sample. The ViraFEST assay stimulated PBMC with viral peptide pools and then used TCR sequencing to identify antigen-specific CD4+ T cell clonotypes by expansion. After more than 9 days of culture, CD4+ T cells were isolated with the EasySep CD4+ T cell isolation kit.

This specimen consisted of CD4+ T cells from PBMCs cultured with HCoV-229E spike peptides, obtained before COVID-19 vaccination. What this sample's cell subset or site label stands for: HCoV-229E spike overlapping peptide pool stimulation. The receptor source for this set is a human donor who received a COVID-19 vaccine.

This sequence joins TRBV4-1 and TRBJ1-6; a possible D gene is TRBD1 (6 bases). CDR3 length equals 14 residues. Germline lookup yields CDR1 MGHRA and CDR2 YSYEKL. Trimming left V 2 bases short and J 6 bases short, with 8 bases between. The CDR3 region has the DNA TGCGCCAGCAGCCAACAGGGGTTTAATTCACCCCTCCACTTT. Translating it yields CASSQQGFNSPLHF.

The chain's CDR3 is CASHSGKTQYF. DNA for the CDR3: TGTGCCAGCCATAGCGGGAAGACGCAGTATTTT. This chain links TRBV19 with TRBJ2-3; 8 nucleotides line up with TRBD2. This CDR3 has 11 residues. The germline CDR1 and CDR2 sequences are LNHDA and SQIVND (reference sequence). After removal of 9 bases from V and 9 bases from J, the junction contained 5 bases not matched to a gene.

Here the CDR3 DNA reads TGTGCCAGCAGTTACTCGACCGGGAACACTGAAGCTTTCTTT. Translating it yields CASSYSTGNTEAFF. The V gene is TRBV6-5, the J gene TRBJ1-1; D is unclear. Trimming shortened V by 0 bases and J by 1 base, and 6 bases separated the two germline ends. This CDR3 has 14 residues. In germline, CDR1 is MNHEY, CDR2 SVGAGI.